The rows below give T cell receptor beta chains drawn from one sample of a study of graft-versus-host responses after intestinal transplantation. These receptors' targets are unknown. Measured with immunoSEQ multiplex PCR; TCRdb has only the in-frame clones, and not every one. This sample yields fewer than 110,000 clones, of which under 95% are seen a single time; 1% to 1.5% belongs to the top ten. The source material was unstimulated CD8+ T cells sorted from spleen or lymph node cells, sampled before intestinal transplant. These receptors originate from a human donor who received an intestinal transplant. CDR3s include the opening cysteine and the closing phenylalanine or tryptophan. A D gene is named only where the DNA matches it firmly. The size entry is marked missing in some rows and otherwise reads once, few, many or a size class.

DNA: TGTGCCAGCACGGGACAGGGGAAGGCTAACTATGGCTACACCTTC
CDR3: CASTGQGKANYGYTF
V: TRBV2
D: TRBD1
size: .
J: TRBJ1-2

DNA: TGTGCCAGCTCACCCGAAGGAGGGGGCGCGGACGAGCAGTACTTC
CDR3: CASSPEGGGADEQYF
V: TRBV18
D: .
size: .
J: TRBJ2-7

DNA: TGTGCCAGCAGTGAATTAATTAGGGGGGGCGGGCCCCAGCATTTT
CDR3: CASSELIRGGGPQHF
V: TRBV6-1
D: .
size: once
J: TRBJ1-5

DNA: TGTGCCAGCAGCTTAGATGGGTGGACTCCCAGGTACACTGAAGCTTTCTTT
CDR3: CASSLDGWTPRYTEAFF
V: TRBV11-2
D: .
size: .
J: TRBJ1-1

DNA: TGTGCCAGTAGTATAGGCCGTTCGGCAGATGAAGCTTTCTTT
CDR3: CASSIGRSADEAFF
V: TRBV19
D: .
size: .
J: TRBJ1-1

DNA: TGCGCCAGCAGCCAAGGTAACGGGGGCTACGAGCAGTACTTC
CDR3: CASSQGNGGYEQYF
V: TRBV4-1
D: .
size: .
J: TRBJ2-7

DNA: TGTGCCAGCGGCTTGGGCGGGTCTCCCTACGAGCAGTACTTC
CDR3: CASGLGGSPYEQYF
V: TRBV11-2
D: .
size: .
J: TRBJ2-7

DNA: TGTGCCAGCAGCCACAAAGGGGGGGGGTTGGAGACCCAGTACTTC
CDR3: CASSHKGGGLETQYF
V: TRBV5-4
D: .
size: .
J: TRBJ2-5

DNA: TGTGCCAGCAGCTCATTTACCGGGACAGGGTGGGAGACCCAGTACTTC
CDR3: CASSSFTGTGWETQYF
V: TRBV5-4
D: TRBD1
size: .
J: TRBJ2-5

DNA: TGTGCCAGCAGCAACCGAGATTACAAGGAGCTGTTTTTT
CDR3: CASSNRDYKELFF
V: TRBV7-9
D: .
size: .
J: TRBJ2-2

DNA: TGTGCCAGTACACTCCGACAGTTCCTCTCTGGGGCCAACGTCCTGACTTTC
CDR3: CASTLRQFLSGANVLTF
V: TRBV19
D: .
size: .
J: TRBJ2-6

DNA: TGTGCCAGCAGCTTGGCCGGTCAAGGTAACACTGAAGCTTTCTTT
CDR3: CASSLAGQGNTEAFF
V: TRBV5-4
D: .
size: .
J: TRBJ1-1

DNA: TGTGCCAGCAGCTTACCCGGATGGAATGAGCAGTTCTTC
CDR3: CASSLPGWNEQFF
V: TRBV5-6
D: .
size: .
J: TRBJ2-1

DNA: TGTGCCACCAGCAGAGATCTGGGCGGGGAGCTGTTTTTT
CDR3: CATSRDLGGELFF
V: TRBV15
D: .
size: .
J: TRBJ2-2

DNA: TGTGCCAGCAGCCAGGGGGCGGAAAACATTCAGTACTTC
CDR3: CASSQGAENIQYF
V: TRBV5-4
D: TRBD1
size: .
J: TRBJ2-4

DNA: TGCGCCAGCAGCCAAGGGACAGGCTACGAGCAGTACTTC
CDR3: CASSQGTGYEQYF
V: TRBV4-1
D: TRBD1
size: .
J: TRBJ2-7

DNA: TGTGCCAGCAGTTTATTGGGTCCCACAGATACGCAGTATTTT
CDR3: CASSLLGPTDTQYF
V: TRBV27
D: .
size: .
J: TRBJ2-3

DNA: TGTGCCAGCAGCTTCGGTACTGGCGGCTACACCTTC
CDR3: CASSFGTGGYTF
V: TRBV5-8
D: .
size: .
J: TRBJ1-2

DNA: TGTGCCAGCAGTGAGGGACAGGGAAACACCATATATTTT
CDR3: CASSEGQGNTIYF
V: TRBV6-1
D: TRBD1
size: .
J: TRBJ1-3

DNA: TGTGCCTGGTTCACAGATTACATGAACACTGAAGCTTTCTTT
CDR3: CAWFTDYMNTEAFF
V: TRBV30
D: .
size: once
J: TRBJ1-1

DNA: TGTGCCAGTAGTATAGTCGACAGGGGCGGGTCAGCCTACGAGCAGTACTTC
CDR3: CASSIVDRGGSAYEQYF
V: TRBV19
D: TRBD1
size: .
J: TRBJ2-7

DNA: TGTGCCAGCAGCCAATATTGGACAGGCTTTTACGAGCAGTACTTC
CDR3: CASSQYWTGFYEQYF
V: TRBV5-5
D: TRBD1
size: .
J: TRBJ2-7

DNA: TGTGCCAGCAGGTCCCACTGGACGGGGATTGAGGATTCACCCCTCCACTTT
CDR3: CASRSHWTGIEDSPLHF
V: TRBV5-4
D: .
size: .
J: TRBJ1-6

DNA: TGTGCCAGCAGCCCCCCGGGGATTGGGGAGACCCAGTACTTC
CDR3: CASSPPGIGETQYF
V: TRBV13
D: .
size: .
J: TRBJ2-5